Each of the 21 T cell receptor beta chains below was sequenced from the same sample in a study of blood T cells in healthy people across ages. The second PCR ran roughly 7 to 12 cycles with a sample-barcoded 5' primer and J-beta primers. TCRdb reprocessed the 5' RACE reads with MiXCR, giving one entry per CDR3 protein. The sample has roughly 2 million distinct CDR3 sequences; 40% to 55% are singletons. Specimen: blood. Receptors were obtained from a woman in her thirties or forties in good health.

This clonotype was seen many times. The J gene is TRBJ2-7, the V gene TRBV20-1, with D perhaps matching TRBD2 (5 bases). This CDR3 region has 12 residues. V lost 2 bases and J lost 2, with 7 bases in between. Germline CDR1 DFQATT, CDR2 SNEGSKA (reference sequence). CDR3 region: CSARSTTYEQYF. The CDR3 coding sequence is TGCAGTGCTAGATCGACTACCTACGAGCAGTACTTC.

Only a few counts were recorded for this clonotype. This chain joins TRBV10-3 and TRBJ2-5, with a weak D call TRBD2 (6 bases). This CDR3 comprises 13 residues. Germline CDR1 is ENHRY and CDR2 is SYGVKD. V shed 5 bases and J shed 4 bases, with 11 bases lying between them. The CDR3 DNA reads as TGTGCCATCAGTTCCTTGGGGGGAGAGACCCAGTACTTC. It encodes CAISSLGGETQYF.

This clonotype was seen a few times. The V and J genes are TRBV5-1 and TRBJ2-7, with D hard to call. The V gene's germline CDR1 is SGHRS and CDR2 YFSETQ. The CDR3 sequence is 17 residues long. V was shortened by 1 base and J by 1 base, with 18 bases between the two germline ends. Written as DNA, the CDR3 is TGCGCCAGCAGCTTGCTCCCAAGTGCCATTTCGTCCTACGAGCAGTACTTC. It encodes CASSLLPSAISSYEQYF.

This clonotype occurred a few times. The chain carries TRBV7-2 and TRBJ2-5, with D possibly being TRBD2 (6 bases). The CDR3 runs 17 residues. Germline V gene sequence: CDR1 SGHTA, CDR2 FQGNSA. Between the trimmed V and J ends, which lost 1 base and 1 base, there was a span of 16 bases. This CDR3 is CASSLVNLGGVQETQYF. The CDR3 coding sequence is TGTGCCAGCAGCTTAGTGAACCTTGGCGGGGTCCAAGAGACCCAGTACTTC.

This clonotype was seen only a few times. V and J are TRBV12-3 or TRBV12-4 and TRBJ1-2; TRBD1 agrees at 8 bases. The length of the CDR3 is 17 residues. V lost 5 bases to trimming and J lost 7 bases; unmatched junction nucleotides: 18. The CDR3 region has the DNA TGTGCCAGCAGTCCTCGAGGACAGGGATCTGACAGAGGTGGCTACACCTTC. It codes for CASSPRGQGSDRGGYTF.

The chain carries TRBV15 and TRBJ2-5; D might be TRBD1 or TRBD2, each matching 5 bases. The germline gives CDR1 LNHNV, CDR2 YYDKDF (reference sequence). Trimming took 2 bases from V and 4 from J, leaving 20 bases between them. The CDR3 spans 17 residues. CDR3 amino acids: CATSRLHLRDGGETQYF. CDR3 sequence (DNA): TGTGCCACCAGCAGACTCCACCTCAGGGATGGGGGAGAGACCCAGTACTTC.

With respect to this clonotype: One end of the junction fails to match germline, which may point to a read error. The chain joins TRBV4-3 to TRBJ2-1; 8 bases align to TRBD1. The CDR3 extends over 17 amino acids. The germline V gene has CDR1 LGHNA and CDR2 YSLEER. The CDR3 protein is CACSQDPPGQAYNEQFF. The DNA for the CDR3 is TGCGCCTGCAGCCAAGACCCGCCGGGACAGGCCTACAATGAGCAGTTCTTC.

V and J are TRBV4-1 and TRBJ2-7; 11 nucleotides agree with TRBD1. From germline, CDR1 is MGHRA and CDR2 YSYEKL. CDR3 length: 17 amino acids. Trimming at V came to 4 bases and at J to 7 bases, leaving 15 bases not matched to a gene. The CDR3 sequence: CASSLGTGGPLVNEQYF. CDR3 nucleotides: TGCGCCAGCAGCCTCGGGACAGGGGGACCACTCGTCAATGAGCAGTACTTC.

Concerning this clonotype itself: A read error may account for a junction end that differs from germline. The rearrangement uses TRBV7-3 and TRBJ2-6; D possibly uses TRBD1 or TRBD2 (5 bases each). The germline gives CDR1 SGHTA, CDR2 FQGTGA. CDR3 length: 16 amino acids. CDR3 DNA sequence: TGTGCCAGCAGCCAGAGGGGAACTACTGGGGCCAACATCCTGACTTTC. This sequence encodes CASSQRGTTGANILTF. The full variable domain, rest sourced from reference TRBV7-3 and TRBJ2-6, is GAGVSQTPSNKVTEKGKYVELRCDPISGHTALYWYRQSLGQGPEFLIYFQGTGAADDSGLPNDRFFAVRPEGSVSTLKIQRTERGDSAVYLCASSQRGTTGANILTFGAGSRLTVL.

The J gene is TRBJ2-3, the V gene TRBV5-6, with 8 bases that match TRBD1. CDR1 SGHDT and CDR2 YYEEEE come from the germline V gene. Trimming at V came to 4 bases and at J to 4 bases, leaving 8 bases not matched to a gene. The CDR3 extends over 15 amino acids. The CDR3 nucleotides read TGTGCCAGCAGCCACCTGACAGGGGACGCAGATACGCAGTATTTT. As protein: CASSHLTGDADTQYF.

There are a few counts of this clonotype. This rearrangement joins TRBV28 to TRBJ2-4; TRBD2 agrees at 10 bases. With the DNA end fitting TRBJ2-7 better, the J assignment may be wrong. The CDR3 has 14 residues. Per the germline V gene, CDR1 is MDHEN and CDR2 is SYDVKM. CDR3 DNA sequence: TGTGCCAGCATTCCAGCGGGGGGGCGATACGAGCAGTACTTC. It encodes CASIPAGGRYEQYF.

The CDR3, as DNA: TGTGCCAGCAACGACAGGGGTTACAATGAGCAGTTCTTC. Its protein product is CASNDRGYNEQFF. This chain joins TRBV2 and TRBJ2-1; 8 bases are shared with TRBD1. The CDR3 extends over 13 amino acids. Germline CDR1 is SNHLY and CDR2 is FYNNEI. The V and J ends lost 7 bases and 4 bases, in that order; junction bases with no gene match: 3.

This clonotype was detected only a few times. The chain links TRBV20-1 to TRBJ2-4; 10 bases map to TRBD1. The J call may be incorrect, as the DNA end agrees better with TRBJ2-7. This CDR3 is built from 14 residues. CDR1 and CDR2 from the germline V gene are DFQATT and SNEGSKA (reference sequence). CDR3: CSARTGTGVYEQYF. The CDR3 region has the DNA TGCAGTGCTAGGACCGGGACAGGGGTGTACGAGCAGTACTTC.

This clonotype was seen many times. This sequence joins TRBV3-1 and TRBJ2-3, with unresolved D. The V and J ends lost 4 bases and 6 bases respectively, with 8 bases between them. CDR3 size: 12 residues. Germline lookup yields CDR1 LGHDT and CDR2 YNNKEL (reference sequence). CDR3 nucleotides: TGTGCCAGCAGCCCCTTGGGCGATACGCAGTATTTT. It yields the protein CASSPLGDTQYF.

This chain joins TRBV6-5 and TRBJ2-7; possibly TRBD1 for D (5 bases). Per germline, CDR1 MNHEY and CDR2 SVGAGI. This CDR3 comprises 14 residues. V lost 5 bases and J 0 bases, leaving 11 bases between the germline ends. The CDR3 region has the DNA TGTGCCAGCAGTATAGGGGTGGGCTCCTACGAGCAGTACTTC. Translating gives CASSIGVGSYEQYF.

CDR3: CASSEVGQQYF. In nucleotides, the CDR3 is TGTGCCAGCAGTGAAGTGGGACAGCAGTACTTC. The V and J genes are TRBV25-1 and TRBJ2-7, with D possibly being TRBD1 or TRBD2 (5 bases each). CDR3 length equals 11 residues. The V gene's germline CDR1 is MGHDK and CDR2 SYGVNS. V lost 2 bases to trimming and J lost 8 bases, with 7 bases between them.

This clonotype was seen only a few times. The chain uses TRBV6-2 or TRBV6-3 and TRBJ2-1; D remains ambiguous. The CDR3 sequence is 15 residues long. CDR1 is MNHEY, CDR2 SVGEGT, per germline. Trimming stripped 6 bases from V and 0 bases from J, with 12 bases between. This CDR3 is CASSPALSSYNEQFF. CDR3 nucleotides: TGTGCCAGCAGCCCGGCCCTGAGCTCCTACAATGAGCAGTTCTTC.

J is TRBJ2-1 and V is TRBV18; perhaps D is TRBD1 or TRBD2 (6 bases each). The end of the DNA aligns better with TRBJ2-7, so the J call may be wrong. The CDR3 sequence is 15 residues long. In germline, CDR1 is KGHSH, CDR2 LQKENI. DNA for the CDR3: TGTGCCAGCTCAGAGGGGGGCAGCTCCTACAATGAGCAGTACTTC. Amino acid sequence: CASSEGGSSYNEQYF.

J is TRBJ2-3 and V is TRBV11-2; D ambiguous. The germline V gene has CDR1 SGHAT and CDR2 FQNNGV. The CDR3 totals 15 residues. V lost 1 base and J lost 0, with 8 bases in between. This CDR3 is CASSLATLSTDTQYF. CDR3 bases: TGTGCCAGCAGCTTAGCAACTCTGAGCACAGATACGCAGTATTTT.

V gene TRBV20-1 combines with J gene TRBJ2-4, with unresolved D. The J call is uncertain, as TRBJ2-5 better fits the DNA end. The CDR3 has 12 amino acids. CDR1 DFQATT and CDR2 SNEGSKA come from the germline V gene (reference sequence). CDR3 coding DNA: TGCAGTGCTATAGGGATACAAGAGACCCAGTACTTC. It codes for CSAIGIQETQYF.

This rearrangement joins TRBV11-2 to TRBJ2-1; TRBD2 is a possible D gene (5 bases). V lost 0 bases and J lost 2, with 23 bases in between. The CDR3 runs to 20 residues. The germline V gene has CDR1 SGHAT and CDR2 FQNNGV. CDR3 amino acids: CASSLDQFAGRRATYNEQFF. The CDR3 DNA sequence: TGTGCCAGCAGCTTAGATCAGTTTGCGGGTAGGCGGGCCACCTACAATGAGCAGTTCTTC.